This entry lists 30 T cell receptor beta chains sequenced from one sample in a study of CD8 T cells in Susac syndrome. Roughly 0.45 to 1 ug RNA was reverse transcribed with random hexamers. TCRdb re-called the immunoSEQ multiplex PCR reads through MiXCR, storing one row per CDR3 protein. The sample lists some 120,000 distinct CDR3 sequences, 90% to 95% occurring once. Specimen: CD8+ T cells from PBMCs. Every receptor here comes from a human donor with multiple sclerosis.

The chain employs TRBV7-6 and TRBJ2-7, with 7 bases identical to TRBD1. Germline-derived CDR1 and CDR2 are SGHVS and FNYEAQ. The CDR3 runs 14 residues. Trimming at V came to 5 bases and at J to 2 bases, leaving 6 bases not matched to a gene. CDR3 nucleotides: TGTGCCAGCAGCGCCCGGGACAGAGCCTACGAGCAGTACTTC. This gives the protein CASSARDRAYEQYF. Full variable domain (remainder filled in from reference TRBV7-6 and TRBJ2-7): GAGVSQSPRYKVTKRGQDVALRCDPISGHVSLYWYRQALGQGPEFLTYFNYEAQQDKSGLPNDRFSAERPEGSISTLTIQRTEQRDSAMYRCASSARDRAYEQYFGPGTRLTVT.

The genes are TRBV7-9 and TRBJ2-2, with no clear D. There are 12 residues in the CDR3. Germline CDR1 is SEHNR and CDR2 is FQNEAQ (reference sequence). The V end was cut by 3 bases, the J end by 6 bases, with 5 bases between. CDR3 amino acids: CASSFVPGELFF. The CDR3, as DNA: TGTGCCAGCAGCTTTGTCCCCGGGGAGCTGTTTTTT.

This chain links TRBV3-1 with TRBJ1-1; the D is unclear. The CDR3 is 15 amino acids. Germline V gene lookup returns CDR1 LGHDT and CDR2 YNNKEL (reference sequence). Trimming took 0 bases from V and 3 from J, leaving 11 bases between them. Here the CDR3 reads CASSQEFYRDTEAFF. The DNA of the CDR3 is TGTGCCAGCAGCCAAGAGTTCTACCGGGACACTGAAGCTTTCTTT.

This clonotype was picked up one time. The germline gene is not matched at one end of the junction; a read error may be the cause. The chain has TRBV7-8 and TRBJ2-1; 10 nucleotides agree with TRBD2. The CDR3 extends over 15 amino acids. Germline V gene sequence: CDR1 SGHVS, CDR2 FQNEAQ. CDR3 region: CASRPSSGGGNEQFF. As DNA, the CDR3 is TGTGCCAGCAGGCCTTCTAGCGGGGGTGGGAATGAGCAATTCTTC.

The chain employs TRBV4-1 and TRBJ2-7; D unclear. This CDR3 is built from 15 residues. The V and J ends lost 4 bases and 5 bases respectively, with 18 bases between them. Germline CDR1 MGHRA, CDR2 YSYEKL. CDR3 region: CASSPVTVLSNEQYF. The CDR3 nucleotides read TGCGCCAGCAGCCCGGTCACAGTCTTGAGCAACGAGCAGTACTTC.

The genes are TRBV5-1 and TRBJ1-3; the D is unclear. CDR3 size: 14 residues. CDR1 and CDR2 (germline): SGHRS, YFSETQ. Trimming took off 0 bases at V and 3 bases at J, with 7 bases between the two ends. CDR3 sequence: CASSLGTSGNTIYF. CDR3 DNA: TGCGCCAGCAGCTTGGGGACGAGTGGAAACACCATATATTTT.

CDR3 DNA: TGTGCCAGCCACCGGGGGGGCTTCTACGAGCAGTACTTC. It codes for CASHRGGFYEQYF. The chain couples TRBV28 to TRBJ2-7; 8 bases map to TRBD2. Germline CDR1 MDHEN, CDR2 SYDVKM. CDR3 size: 13 residues. V lost 8 bases, J lost 3 bases, and 6 bases stayed unmatched. Looking up the rest from reference TRBV28 and TRBJ2-7 gives the full variable domain: DVKVTQSSRYLVKRTGEKVFLECVQDMDHENMFWYRQDPGLGLRLIYFSYDVKMKEKGDIPEGYSVSREKKERFSLILESASTNQTSMYLCASHRGGFYEQYFGPGTRLTVT.

A few counts support this clonotype. The chain uses TRBV6-5 and TRBJ2-5, with D hard to call. Germline CDR1 and CDR2: MNHEY and SVGAGI. The CDR3 extends over 13 amino acids. The V end was cut by 7 bases, the J end by 2 bases, with 11 bases between. The CDR3 loop is CASTQASQETQYF. DNA for the CDR3: TGTGCCAGCACCCAAGCATCACAAGAGACCCAGTACTTC.

The rearrangement joins TRBV19 to TRBJ2-7; TRBD1 matches at 12 bases. V gave up 7 bases and J gave up 5 bases; unmatched junction bases: 3. The CDR3 runs to 13 residues. Germline V gives CDR1 LNHDA, CDR2 SQIVND (reference sequence). CDR3 bases: TGTGCCAGTAAGGGACAGGGGGCCCACGAGCAGTACTTC. Protein: CASKGQGAHEQYF.

This clonotype appeared once. The chain joins TRBV24-1 to TRBJ2-1; D not resolved. CDR1 is KGHDR and CDR2 is SFDVKD in the germline V gene. The CDR3 extends over 12 amino acids. V was trimmed by 7 bases and J by 3 bases, leaving 6 bases between them. The DNA of the CDR3 is TGTGCCACCAGAGGGATCTACAATGAGCAGTTCTTC. It is translated as CATRGIYNEQFF.

The chain recombines TRBV4-1 with TRBJ1-1; D possibly corresponds to TRBD1 (5 bases). Germline V gene lookup returns CDR1 MGHRA and CDR2 YSYEKL. This CDR3 spans 17 amino acids. V gave up 0 bases and J gave up 0 bases, with 14 bases separating them. The CDR3 DNA is TGCGCCAGCAGCCAAGACGGGCCGGGACGGATGAACACTGAAGCTTTCTTT. Translating it yields CASSQDGPGRMNTEAFF.

The genes are TRBV6-5 and TRBJ1-4; 7 bases line up with TRBD1. V was pared by 4 bases and J by 5 bases, with 1 base of the junction left unmatched. CDR1 is MNHEY and CDR2 is SVGAGI in the germline V gene. The CDR3 length is 13 residues. The CDR3 is CASSWGQNEKLFF. The DNA for the CDR3 is TGTGCCAGCAGTTGGGGACAGAATGAAAAACTGTTTTTT.

The chain carries TRBV12-3 or TRBV12-4 and TRBJ2-3; D is unresolved. V dropped 1 base and J dropped 3 bases, with 8 bases sitting between them. This CDR3 is built from 14 residues. CDR3 loop: CASSLVDPTDTQYF. Written as DNA, the CDR3 is TGTGCCAGCAGTTTAGTAGACCCGACAGATACGCAGTATTTT.

The chain has TRBV27 and TRBJ1-1; D gene unclear. This CDR3 is built from 13 residues. Germline loops: CDR1 MNHEY, CDR2 SMNVEV (reference sequence). Between the trimmed V and J ends, which lost 6 bases and 0 bases, there was a span of 8 bases. CDR3 amino acids: CASSPYMNTEAFF. The CDR3 DNA follows: TGTGCCAGCAGCCCTTATATGAACACTGAAGCTTTCTTT.

The genes are TRBV6-1 and TRBJ2-3, with 11 bases fitting TRBD2. The junction had 19 bases not matched to a gene; V was cut back by 7 bases and J by 1 base. This CDR3 is 20 amino acids long. The germline CDR1 and CDR2 sequences are MNHNS and SASEGT. The CDR3 region is CASIHSQVPLAGACTDTQYF. Here the CDR3 DNA reads TGTGCCAGCATCCACTCACAGGTGCCACTAGCGGGAGCGTGCACAGATACGCAGTATTTT.

The V and J genes are TRBV5-6 and TRBJ1-2; 8 positions agree with TRBD1. The CDR3 is 15 amino acids. Trimming cost V 0 bases and J 2 bases; bases outside gene matches: 3. Germline assignment: CDR1 SGHDT and CDR2 YYEEEE. In DNA form, the CDR3 reads TGTGCCAGCAGCTTGGAGGACAGGGCGAACTATGGCTACACCTTC. It translates to CASSLEDRANYGYTF.

The V call is TRBV5-1, the J call TRBJ1-4; no firm D call. The CDR3 runs 12 residues. Trimming cost V 4 bases and J 7 bases, with 8 bases left between them. CDR1 and CDR2 from the germline V gene are SGHRS and YFSETQ. The CDR3, as DNA: TGCGCCAGCAGCCCCGCGGGTGAAAAACTGTTTTTT. This gives the protein CASSPAGEKLFF.

The rearrangement links TRBV20-1 to TRBJ2-1, with D maybe TRBD2 (5 bases). Trimming pared 4 bases from V and 4 bases from J, leaving 14 bases between. Germline loops: CDR1 DFQATT, CDR2 SNEGSKA (reference sequence). The CDR3 length is 14 residues. CDR3 in amino acids: CSAKTLADYNEQFF. The CDR3 nucleotides read TGCAGTGCTAAGACCCTAGCAGATTACAATGAGCAGTTCTTC.

The chain links TRBV27 to TRBJ1-2; D remains unclear. V was cut by 2 bases and J by 6 bases, with 16 bases left in between. This CDR3 has 15 amino acids. The germline V gene encodes CDR1 MNHEY and CDR2 SMNVEV (reference sequence). The CDR3 protein is CASSLMGGSVDGYTF. The CDR3 DNA reads TGTGCCAGCAGTTTAATGGGAGGCAGCGTGGATGGCTACACCTTC.

V and J are TRBV7-3 and TRBJ1-2, with D possibly being TRBD1 (6 bases). Trimming took off 4 bases at V and 6 bases at J, with 15 bases between the two ends. The CDR3 has 14 residues. Germline V gene lookup returns CDR1 SGHTA and CDR2 FQGTGA. The CDR3 region has the DNA TGTGCCAGCAGCTCAAACAGGGAAGGGGATGGCTACACCTTC. The encoded protein is CASSSNREGDGYTF.

The CDR3 coding sequence is TGTGCCAGCAGGGGAAGGACAGAGAACACCGGGGAGCTGTTTTTT. It codes for CASRGRTENTGELFF. The chain combines TRBV28 with TRBJ2-2, with D possibly matching TRBD1 (6 bases). Germline V gene data show CDR1 as MDHEN and CDR2 as SYDVKM. V gave up 6 bases and J gave up 1 base, with 12 bases separating them. This CDR3 spans 15 amino acids.

The chain recombines TRBV13 with TRBJ2-1, with TRBD2 as a possible D gene (6 bases). Trimming pared 4 bases from V and 3 bases from J, leaving 13 bases between. CDR3 length: 15 residues. Germline CDR1 PRHDT, CDR2 FYEKMQ (reference sequence). The CDR3 loop is CASSSRGILYNEQFF. The CDR3 DNA is TGTGCCAGCAGCTCCCGGGGGATCCTCTACAATGAGCAGTTCTTC.

CDR3 DNA: TGTGCCAGCGGCAGTTCTGGATTCTACGAGCAGTACTTC. Amino acid sequence: CASGSSGFYEQYF. V gene TRBV27 combines with J gene TRBJ2-7; D gene ambiguous. The CDR3 contains 13 residues. Germline V gene data show CDR1 as MNHEY and CDR2 as SMNVEV (reference sequence). V was trimmed by 8 bases and J by 3 bases, leaving 14 bases between them.

The chain joins TRBV12-3 or TRBV12-4 to TRBJ2-7; no clear D. Between the trimmed V and J ends, which lost 6 bases and 6 bases, there was a span of 12 bases. This CDR3 contains 12 residues. DNA for the CDR3: TGTGCCAGCAGCAATCGGTGGGCCGAGCAGTACTTC. This sequence encodes CASSNRWAEQYF.

The CDR3 coding sequence is TGTGCCAGCAGCCAAGTTATCAGGGAACAGGGTGTCGACATTCAGTACTTC. Protein: CASSQVIREQGVDIQYF. The genes are TRBV4-2 and TRBJ2-4; tentatively, D is TRBD1 (6 bases). CDR3 length: 17 amino acids. Germline CDR1 reads LGHNA; CDR2 reads YNFKEQ. Deletions cut 1 base from V and 8 bases from J, with 21 bases between.

The chain joins TRBV30 to TRBJ2-2; perhaps TRBD2 as D (5 bases). Deletions cut 2 bases from V and 7 bases from J, with 11 bases between. From germline, CDR1 is GTSNPN and CDR2 SVGIG (reference sequence). The CDR3 consists of 13 residues. CDR3 DNA: TGTGCCTGGAGTACGGACTTGGGCGGGGAGCTGTTTTTT. It specifies CAWSTDLGGELFF.

The rearrangement joins TRBV4-2 to TRBJ1-5; D unclear. The CDR3 is made up of 18 amino acids. The V end lost 0 bases, the J end lost 4 bases, and 19 bases lay between the germline ends. From germline, CDR1 is LGHNA and CDR2 YNFKEQ. The chain's CDR3 is CASSQDLEVGQKNQPQHF. For the CDR3, the DNA is TGTGCCAGCAGCCAAGATTTGGAGGTTGGCCAGAAGAATCAGCCCCAGCATTTT.

This chain links TRBV6-5 with TRBJ1-6, with no clear D. In germline, CDR1 is MNHEY, CDR2 SVGAGI. Deletions cut 0 bases from V and 9 bases from J, with 3 bases between. This CDR3 region has 12 residues. The CDR3 sequence: CASSYSSSPLHF. The CDR3 nucleotides read TGTGCCAGCAGTTACTCGTCTTCACCCCTCCACTTT.

The chain couples TRBV19 to TRBJ1-2, with no clear D. CDR1 is LNHDA, CDR2 SQIVND, per germline (reference sequence). The CDR3 runs to 14 residues. V was cut by 6 bases and J by 6 bases, with 17 bases left in between. DNA of the CDR3: TGTGCCAGTAGCCCCCTCAACGGTGGGGATGGCTACACCTTC. Translating it yields CASSPLNGGDGYTF. The whole variable domain, remainder taken from reference TRBV19 and TRBJ1-2, is DGGITQSPKYLFRKEGQNVTLSCEQNLNHDAMYWYRQDPGQGLRLIYYSQIVNDFQKGDIAEGYSVSREKKESFPLTVTSAQKNPTAFYLCASSPLNGGDGYTFGSGTRLTVV.

V and J are TRBV19 and TRBJ1-1; no clear D gene. The V and J ends lost 10 bases and 3 bases respectively, with 15 bases between them. The germline CDR1 and CDR2 sequences are LNHDA and SQIVND (reference sequence). The CDR3 spans 13 residues. The CDR3 DNA sequence: TGTGCCACCAAGAGGCGCGGGGACACTGAAGCTTTCTTT. Translated, it gives CATKRRGDTEAFF.